The T cell receptor beta chain described here comes from a study of monozygotic twins with cystic fibrosis. Study summary: Library input was about 3.3 micrograms of fragmented DNA, with about 15 PCR cycles. Findings of the study overall: Unrelated CF individuals shared fewer identical clonotypes than monozygotic CF twins.

Libraries were prepared by immunoSEQ multiplex PCR; TCRdb keeps only in-frame clonotypes and omits some of them. The sample includes around 33,000 clones, over 75% seen only once; the top ten take roughly 1.7%. Germline loops: CDR1 SNHLY, CDR2 FYNNEI. The ends were cut back, 8 bases at V and 1 base at J, with 35 bases in the middle. This CDR3 has 21 amino acids. To note about this clone: Its matching antigen is unknown.

Input material: blood. This chain links TRBV2 with TRBJ1-1; D possibly corresponds to TRBD1 (5 bases). This receptor was taken from a girl aged 2 to 9 with cystic fibrosis. The CDR3 loop reads CASQPWSGLSFRRERNTEAFF. Written as DNA, the CDR3 is TGTGCCAGCCAGCCTTGGTCAGGGCTGAGTTTTAGGAGGGAGAGGAACACTGAAGCTTTCTTT.